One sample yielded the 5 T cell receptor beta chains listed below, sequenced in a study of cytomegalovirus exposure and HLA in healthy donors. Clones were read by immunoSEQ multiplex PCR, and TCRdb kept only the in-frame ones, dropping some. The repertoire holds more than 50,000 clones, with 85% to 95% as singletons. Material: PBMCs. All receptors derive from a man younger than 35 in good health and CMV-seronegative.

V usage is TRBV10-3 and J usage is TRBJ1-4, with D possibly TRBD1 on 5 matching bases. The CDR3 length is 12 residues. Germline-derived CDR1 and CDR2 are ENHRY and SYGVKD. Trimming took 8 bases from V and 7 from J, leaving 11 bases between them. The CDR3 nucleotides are TGTGCCATCGGGGGGGATGGTGAAAAACTGTTTTTT. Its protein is CAIGGDGEKLFF.

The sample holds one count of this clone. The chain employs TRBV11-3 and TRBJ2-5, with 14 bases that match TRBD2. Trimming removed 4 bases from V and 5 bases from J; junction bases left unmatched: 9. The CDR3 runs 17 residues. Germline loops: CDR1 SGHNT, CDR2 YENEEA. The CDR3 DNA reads TGTGCCAGCAGCTCGCCGGGACTAGCGGGAGAAAAGGAGACCCAGTACTTC. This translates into CASSSPGLAGEKETQYF. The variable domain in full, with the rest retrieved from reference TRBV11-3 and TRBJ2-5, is EAGVVQSPRYKIIEKKQPVAFWCNPISGHNTLYWYLQNLGQGPELLIRYENEEAVDDSQLPKDRFSAERLKGVDSTLKIQPAELGDSAVYLCASSSPGLAGEKETQYFGPGTRLLVL.

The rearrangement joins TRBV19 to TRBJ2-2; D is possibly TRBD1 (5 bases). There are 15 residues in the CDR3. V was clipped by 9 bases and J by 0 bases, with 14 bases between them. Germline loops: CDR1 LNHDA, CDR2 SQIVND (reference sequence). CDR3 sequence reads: CASSRAGSNTGELFF. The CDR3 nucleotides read TGTGCCAGCAGCAGAGCAGGGTCGAACACCGGGGAGCTGTTTTTT. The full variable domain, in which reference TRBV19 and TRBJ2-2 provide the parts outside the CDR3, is DGGITQSPKYLFRKEGQNVTLSCEQNLNHDAMYWYRQDPGQGLRLIYYSQIVNDFQKGDIAEGYSVSREKKESFPLTVTSAQKNPTAFYLCASSRAGSNTGELFFGEGSRLTVL.

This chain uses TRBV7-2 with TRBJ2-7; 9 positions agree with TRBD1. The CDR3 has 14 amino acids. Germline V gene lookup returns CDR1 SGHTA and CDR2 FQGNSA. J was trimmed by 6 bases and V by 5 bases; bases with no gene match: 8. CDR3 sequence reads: CASSRGTGTFEQYF. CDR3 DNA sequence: TGTGCCAGCAGCCGGGGGACAGGGACCTTCGAGCAGTACTTC.

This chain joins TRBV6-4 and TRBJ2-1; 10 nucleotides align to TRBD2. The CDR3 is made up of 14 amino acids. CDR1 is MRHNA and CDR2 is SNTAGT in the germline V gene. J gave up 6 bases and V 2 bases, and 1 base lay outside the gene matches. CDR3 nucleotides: TGTGCCAGCAGTGACCTAGCGGGAGTCAATGAGCAGTTCTTC. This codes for CASSDLAGVNEQFF.